This T cell receptor beta chain was found in a study of blood T cell repertoires in COVID-19. Study information: Acute and convalescent COVID-19 specimens originated in the United States, Italy and Spain. Sample material is recorded as cDNA or gDNA derived from T cells, B-cell-depleted T cells, or PBMCs.

Per the original methods: Cell counts per sample came from amplifying reference gene primers. Sequenced by immunoSEQ multiplex PCR; TCRdb stores in-frame clones only, minus some. V, J and clone size are those of that table, while D and trimming were read from the DNA. The sample has about 70,000 clones, 60% to 75% seen once. This clone was found a few times. Sequencing was carried out using peripheral blood. The TCR was taken from a woman in her 70s with acute or convalescent COVID-19.

CDR3 amino acids: CASSLPPGDTGELFF. The CDR3 DNA sequence: TGTGCCAGCAGCTTGCCCCCCGGTGACACCGGGGAGCTGTTTTTT. This rearrangement joins TRBV5-4 to TRBJ2-2; no definite D call. This CDR3 region has 15 residues. V lost 1 base and J lost 3, with 10 bases in between. Germline lookup yields CDR1 SGHNT and CDR2 YYREEE (reference sequence).